This TCR beta chain originates from a study of T cell repertoires in cytomegalovirus infection. On the study more broadly: Public signatures in TCR beta pointed to CMV infection and matching HLA type.

Comment on this clonotype: The antigen is not known.

Overall study results and limits: Summed frequency of shared TCR beta families picked out CMV carriers who also had the relevant HLA. In two of eight donors, the top clonotype was HLA-C-restricted CMV-specific.

TCRdb re-derived calls from the reads in MiXCR, one entry per CDR3 protein. The sample shows hundreds of thousands of distinct CDR3 sequences, around 32% of them seen only once. Germline CDR1 is SGHVS and CDR2 is FNYEAQ. The CDR3 runs 17 residues. Trimming cost V 3 bases and J 0 bases, with 14 bases left between them. Sequencing used cultured PBMCs, obtained from culture after CMV antigen stimulation. The origin of this receptor is a human donor in good health (CMV status not recorded). Some clones in this sample may be carry-over from other donors' samples. The chain recombines TRBV7-6 with TRBJ1-4; D not certain. The CDR3 loop is CASSFTPLGTTNEKLFF. CDR3 DNA sequence: TGTGCCAGCAGCTTTACCCCTCTCGGGACAACTAATGAAAAACTGTTTTTT. The full variable domain, rest sourced from reference TRBV7-6 and TRBJ1-4, is GAGVSQSPRYKVTKRGQDVALRCDPISGHVSLYWYRQALGQGPEFLTYFNYEAQQDKSGLPNDRFSAERPEGSISTLTIQRTEQRDSAMYRCASSFTPLGTTNEKLFFGSGTQLSVL.